Detailed here is one T cell receptor (beta chain). This sample is drawn from a study of T-cell memory formation after mild COVID-19. The CDR3 is made up of 16 amino acids. The junction had 5 bases not matched to a gene; V was cut back by 3 bases and J by 5 bases. Germline V CDR1 and CDR2: KGHDR, SFDVKD. One entry per CDR3 protein results from TCRdb running MiXCR on the 5' RACE reads. The sample shows some 440,000 distinct CDR3 sequences, around a quarter of them seen only once. The rearrangement links TRBV24-1 to TRBJ2-3, with TRBD1 matching 12 bases. The specimen was PBMCs or a T cell subset sorted from them (not recorded which). The clonotype originates from an adult woman who had mild COVID-19 (a few samples of this study predate the infection). Cell type and time point are not known. In DNA form, the CDR3 reads TGTGCCACCAGTGATCCCGGGACAGGGGGCGAAGATACGCAGTATTTT. Residues: CATSDPGTGGEDTQYF.